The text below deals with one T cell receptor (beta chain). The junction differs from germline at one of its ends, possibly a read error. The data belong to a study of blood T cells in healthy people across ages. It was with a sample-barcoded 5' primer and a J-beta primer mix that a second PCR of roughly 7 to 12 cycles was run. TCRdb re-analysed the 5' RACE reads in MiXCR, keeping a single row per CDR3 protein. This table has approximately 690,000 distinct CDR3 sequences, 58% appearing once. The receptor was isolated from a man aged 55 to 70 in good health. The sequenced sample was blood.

The CDR3 DNA follows: TGTGCCATCAATGAGAGGGGGAACAACTATGGCTACACCTTC. Translated: CAINERGNNYGYTF. V gene TRBV10-3 combines with J gene TRBJ1-2, with D maybe TRBD1 (6 bases). Germline V gives CDR1 ENHRY, CDR2 SYGVKD. The CDR3 runs 14 residues.